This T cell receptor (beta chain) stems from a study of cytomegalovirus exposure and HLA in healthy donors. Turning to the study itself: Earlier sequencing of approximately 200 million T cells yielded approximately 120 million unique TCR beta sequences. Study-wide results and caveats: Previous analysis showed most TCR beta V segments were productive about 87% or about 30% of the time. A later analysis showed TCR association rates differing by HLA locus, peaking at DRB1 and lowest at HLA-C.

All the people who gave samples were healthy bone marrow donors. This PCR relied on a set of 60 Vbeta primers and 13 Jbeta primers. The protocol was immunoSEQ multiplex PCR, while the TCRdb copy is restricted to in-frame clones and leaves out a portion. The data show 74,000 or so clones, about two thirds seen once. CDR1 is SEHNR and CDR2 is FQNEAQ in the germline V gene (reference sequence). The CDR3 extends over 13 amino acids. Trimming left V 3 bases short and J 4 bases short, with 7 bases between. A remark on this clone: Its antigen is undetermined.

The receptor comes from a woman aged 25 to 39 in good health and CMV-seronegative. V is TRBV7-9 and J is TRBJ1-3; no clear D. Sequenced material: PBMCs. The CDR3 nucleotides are TGTGCCAGCAGCTTTGGCCAAGGAAACACCATATATTTT. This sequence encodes CASSFGQGNTIYF.